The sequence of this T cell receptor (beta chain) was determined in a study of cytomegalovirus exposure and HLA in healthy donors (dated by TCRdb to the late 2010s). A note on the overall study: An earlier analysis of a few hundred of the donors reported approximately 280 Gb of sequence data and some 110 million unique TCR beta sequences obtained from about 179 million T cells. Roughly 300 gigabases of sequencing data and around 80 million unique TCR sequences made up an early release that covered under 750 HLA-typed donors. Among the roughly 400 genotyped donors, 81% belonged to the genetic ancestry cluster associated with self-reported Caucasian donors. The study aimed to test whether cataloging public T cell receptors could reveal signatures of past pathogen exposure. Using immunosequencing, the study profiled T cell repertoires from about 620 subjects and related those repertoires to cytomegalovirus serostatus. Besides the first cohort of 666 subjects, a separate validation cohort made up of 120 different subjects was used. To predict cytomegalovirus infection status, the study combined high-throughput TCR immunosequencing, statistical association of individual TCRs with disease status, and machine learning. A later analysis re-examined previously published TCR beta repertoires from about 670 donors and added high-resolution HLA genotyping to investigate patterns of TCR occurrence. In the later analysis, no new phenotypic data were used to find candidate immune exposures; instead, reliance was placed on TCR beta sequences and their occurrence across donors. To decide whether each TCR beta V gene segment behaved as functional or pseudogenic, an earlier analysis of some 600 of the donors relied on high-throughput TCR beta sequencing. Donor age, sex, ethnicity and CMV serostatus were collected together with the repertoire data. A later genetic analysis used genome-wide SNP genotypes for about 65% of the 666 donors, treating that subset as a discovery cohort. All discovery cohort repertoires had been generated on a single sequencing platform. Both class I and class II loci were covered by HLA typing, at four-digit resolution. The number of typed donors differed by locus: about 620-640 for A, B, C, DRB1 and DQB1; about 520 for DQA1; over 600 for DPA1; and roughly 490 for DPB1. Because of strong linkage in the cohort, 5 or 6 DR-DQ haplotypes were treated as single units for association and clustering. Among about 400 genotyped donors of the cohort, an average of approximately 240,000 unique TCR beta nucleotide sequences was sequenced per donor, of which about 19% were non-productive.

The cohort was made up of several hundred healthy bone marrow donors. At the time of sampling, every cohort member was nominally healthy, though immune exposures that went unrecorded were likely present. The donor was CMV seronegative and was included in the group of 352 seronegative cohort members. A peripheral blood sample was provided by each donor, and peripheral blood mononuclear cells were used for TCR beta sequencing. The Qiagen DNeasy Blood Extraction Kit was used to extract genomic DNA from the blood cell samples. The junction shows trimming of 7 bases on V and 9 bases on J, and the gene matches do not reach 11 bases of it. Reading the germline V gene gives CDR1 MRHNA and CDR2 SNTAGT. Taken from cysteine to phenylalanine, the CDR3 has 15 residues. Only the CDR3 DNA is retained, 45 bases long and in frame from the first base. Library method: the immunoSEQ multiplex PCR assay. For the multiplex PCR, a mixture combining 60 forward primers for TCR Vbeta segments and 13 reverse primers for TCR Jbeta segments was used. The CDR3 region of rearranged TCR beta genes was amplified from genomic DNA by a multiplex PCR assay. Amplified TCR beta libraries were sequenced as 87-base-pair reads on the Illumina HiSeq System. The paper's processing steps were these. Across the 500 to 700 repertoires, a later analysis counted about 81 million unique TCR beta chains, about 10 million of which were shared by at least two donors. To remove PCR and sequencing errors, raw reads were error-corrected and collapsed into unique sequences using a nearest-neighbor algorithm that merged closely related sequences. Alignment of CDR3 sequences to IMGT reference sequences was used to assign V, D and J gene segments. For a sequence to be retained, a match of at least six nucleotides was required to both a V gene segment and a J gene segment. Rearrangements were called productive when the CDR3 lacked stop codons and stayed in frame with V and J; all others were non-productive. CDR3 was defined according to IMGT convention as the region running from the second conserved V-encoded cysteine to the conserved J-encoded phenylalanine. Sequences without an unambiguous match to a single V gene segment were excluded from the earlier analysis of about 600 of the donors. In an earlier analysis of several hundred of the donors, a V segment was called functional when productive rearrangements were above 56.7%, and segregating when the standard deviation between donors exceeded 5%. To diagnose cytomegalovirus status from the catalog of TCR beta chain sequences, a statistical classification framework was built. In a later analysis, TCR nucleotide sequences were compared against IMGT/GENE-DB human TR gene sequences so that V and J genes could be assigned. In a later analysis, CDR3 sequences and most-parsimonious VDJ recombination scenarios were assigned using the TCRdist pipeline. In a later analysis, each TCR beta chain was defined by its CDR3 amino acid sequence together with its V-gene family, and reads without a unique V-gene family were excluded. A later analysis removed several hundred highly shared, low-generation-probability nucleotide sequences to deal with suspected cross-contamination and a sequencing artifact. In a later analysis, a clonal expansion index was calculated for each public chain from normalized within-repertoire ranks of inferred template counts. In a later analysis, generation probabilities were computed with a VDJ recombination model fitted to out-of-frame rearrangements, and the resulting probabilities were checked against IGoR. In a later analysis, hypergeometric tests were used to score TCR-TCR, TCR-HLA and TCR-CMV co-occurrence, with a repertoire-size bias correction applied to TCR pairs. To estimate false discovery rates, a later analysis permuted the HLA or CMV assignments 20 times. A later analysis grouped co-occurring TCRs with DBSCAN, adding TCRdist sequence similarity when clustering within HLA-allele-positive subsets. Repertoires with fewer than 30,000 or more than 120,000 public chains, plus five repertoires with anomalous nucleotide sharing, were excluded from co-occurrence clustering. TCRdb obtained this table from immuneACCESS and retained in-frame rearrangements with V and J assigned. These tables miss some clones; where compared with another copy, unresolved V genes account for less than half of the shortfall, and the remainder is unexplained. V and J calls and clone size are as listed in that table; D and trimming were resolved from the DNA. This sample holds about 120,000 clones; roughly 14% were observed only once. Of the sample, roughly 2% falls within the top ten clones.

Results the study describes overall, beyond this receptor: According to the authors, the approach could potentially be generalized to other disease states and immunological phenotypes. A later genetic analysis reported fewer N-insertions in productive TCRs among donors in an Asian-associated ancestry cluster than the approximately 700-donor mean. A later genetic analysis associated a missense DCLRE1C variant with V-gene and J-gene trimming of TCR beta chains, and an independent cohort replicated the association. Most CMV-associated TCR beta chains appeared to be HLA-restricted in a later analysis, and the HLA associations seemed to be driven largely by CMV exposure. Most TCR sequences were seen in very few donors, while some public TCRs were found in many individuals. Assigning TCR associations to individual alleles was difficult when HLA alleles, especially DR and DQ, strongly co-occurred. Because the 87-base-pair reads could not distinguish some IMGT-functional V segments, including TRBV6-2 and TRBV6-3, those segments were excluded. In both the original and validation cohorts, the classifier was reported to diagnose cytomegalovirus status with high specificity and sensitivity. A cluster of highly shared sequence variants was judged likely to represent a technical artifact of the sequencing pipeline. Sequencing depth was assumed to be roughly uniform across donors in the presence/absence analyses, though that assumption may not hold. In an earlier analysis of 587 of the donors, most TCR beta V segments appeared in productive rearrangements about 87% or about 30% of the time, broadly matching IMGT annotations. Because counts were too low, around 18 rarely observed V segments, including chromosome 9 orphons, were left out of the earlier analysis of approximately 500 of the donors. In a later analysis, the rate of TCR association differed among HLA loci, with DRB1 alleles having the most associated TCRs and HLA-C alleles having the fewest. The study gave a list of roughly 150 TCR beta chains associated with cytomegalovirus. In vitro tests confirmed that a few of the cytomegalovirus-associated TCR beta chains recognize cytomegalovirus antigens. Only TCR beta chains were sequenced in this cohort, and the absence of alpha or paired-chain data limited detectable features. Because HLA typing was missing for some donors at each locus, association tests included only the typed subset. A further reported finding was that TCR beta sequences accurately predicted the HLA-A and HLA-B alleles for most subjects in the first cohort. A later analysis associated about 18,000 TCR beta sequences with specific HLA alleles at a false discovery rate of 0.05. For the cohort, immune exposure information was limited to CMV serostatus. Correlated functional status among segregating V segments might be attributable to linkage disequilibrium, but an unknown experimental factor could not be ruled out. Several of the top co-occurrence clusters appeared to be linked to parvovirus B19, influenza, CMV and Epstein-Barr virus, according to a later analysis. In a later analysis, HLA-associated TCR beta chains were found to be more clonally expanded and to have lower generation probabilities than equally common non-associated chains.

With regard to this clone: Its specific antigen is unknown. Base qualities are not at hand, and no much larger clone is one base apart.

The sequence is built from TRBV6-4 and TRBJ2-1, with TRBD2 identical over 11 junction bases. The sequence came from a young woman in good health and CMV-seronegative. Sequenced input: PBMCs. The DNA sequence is TGTGCCAGCACTTCGACTAGCGGGAACGTAGGTGAGCAGTTCTTC. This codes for CASTSTSGNVGEQFF.